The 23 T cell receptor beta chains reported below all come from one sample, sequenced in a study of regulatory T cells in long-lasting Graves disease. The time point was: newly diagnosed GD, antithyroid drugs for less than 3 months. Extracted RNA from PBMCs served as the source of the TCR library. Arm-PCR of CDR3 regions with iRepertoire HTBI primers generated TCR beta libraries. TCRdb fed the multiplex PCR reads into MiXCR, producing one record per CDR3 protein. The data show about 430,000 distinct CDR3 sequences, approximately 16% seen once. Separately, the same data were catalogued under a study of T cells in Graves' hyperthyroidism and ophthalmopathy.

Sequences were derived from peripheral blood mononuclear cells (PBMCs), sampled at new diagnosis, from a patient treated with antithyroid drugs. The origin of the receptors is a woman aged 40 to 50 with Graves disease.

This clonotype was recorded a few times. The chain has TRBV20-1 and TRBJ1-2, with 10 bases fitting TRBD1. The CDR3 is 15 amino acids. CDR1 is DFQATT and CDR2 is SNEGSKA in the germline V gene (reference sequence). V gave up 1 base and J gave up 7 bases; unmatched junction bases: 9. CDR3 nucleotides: TGCAGTGCTAGAGCGCATGGACAGGGGGGTACTGGCTACACCTTC. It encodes CSARAHGQGGTGYTF.

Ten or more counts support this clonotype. Written as DNA, the CDR3 is TGTGCCAGCAGCTTAGAGTGGGGCCAAGAGACCCAGTACTTC. Protein sequence: CASSLEWGQETQYF. The rearrangement uses TRBV11-2 and TRBJ2-5; D call uncertain. CDR1 and CDR2 from the germline V gene are SGHAT and FQNNGV. The CDR3 is made up of 14 amino acids. Trimming shortened V by 0 bases and J by 1 base, and 6 bases separated the two germline ends.

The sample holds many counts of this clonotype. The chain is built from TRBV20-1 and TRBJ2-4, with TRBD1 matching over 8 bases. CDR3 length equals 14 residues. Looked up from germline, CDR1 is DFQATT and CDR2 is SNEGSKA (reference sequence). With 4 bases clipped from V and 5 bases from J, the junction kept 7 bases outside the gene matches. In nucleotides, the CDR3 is TGCAGTGCTAAAGGACAGGGTGCAGAAAACATTCAGTACTTC. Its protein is CSAKGQGAENIQYF.

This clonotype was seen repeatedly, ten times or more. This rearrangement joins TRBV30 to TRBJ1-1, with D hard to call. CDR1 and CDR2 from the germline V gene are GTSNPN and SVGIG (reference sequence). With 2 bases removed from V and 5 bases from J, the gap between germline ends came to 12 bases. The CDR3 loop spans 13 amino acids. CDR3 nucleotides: TGTGCCTGGAGTCCCTCCCTGGGGACTGAAGCTTTCTTT. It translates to CAWSPSLGTEAFF. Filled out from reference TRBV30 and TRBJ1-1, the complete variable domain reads SQTIHQWPATLVQPVGSPLSLECTVEGTSNPNLYWYRQAAGRGLQLLFYSVGIGQISSEVPQNLSASRPQDRQFILSSKKLLLSDSGFYLCAWSPSLGTEAFFGQGTRLTVV.

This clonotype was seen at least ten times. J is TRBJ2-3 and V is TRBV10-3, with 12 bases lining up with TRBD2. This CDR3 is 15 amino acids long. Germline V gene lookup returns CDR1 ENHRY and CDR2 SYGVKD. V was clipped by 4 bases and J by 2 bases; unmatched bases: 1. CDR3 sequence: CAISGLAGATDTQYF. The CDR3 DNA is TGTGCCATCAGTGGACTAGCGGGAGCCACAGATACGCAGTATTTT.

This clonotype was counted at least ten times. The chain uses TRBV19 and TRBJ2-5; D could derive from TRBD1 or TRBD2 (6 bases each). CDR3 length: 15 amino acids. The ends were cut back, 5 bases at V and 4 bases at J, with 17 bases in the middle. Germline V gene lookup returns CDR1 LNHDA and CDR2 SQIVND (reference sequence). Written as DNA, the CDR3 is TGTGCCAGTAGTCCAGGGGAAGGGGGGACAGAGACCCAGTACTTC. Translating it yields CASSPGEGGTETQYF.

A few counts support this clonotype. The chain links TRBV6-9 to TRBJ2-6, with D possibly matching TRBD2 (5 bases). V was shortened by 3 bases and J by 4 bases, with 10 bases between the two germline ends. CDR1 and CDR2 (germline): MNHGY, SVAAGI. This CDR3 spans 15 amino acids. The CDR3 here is CASSYEGMGANVLTF. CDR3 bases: TGTGCCAGCAGTTACGAGGGTATGGGGGCCAACGTCCTGACTTTC.

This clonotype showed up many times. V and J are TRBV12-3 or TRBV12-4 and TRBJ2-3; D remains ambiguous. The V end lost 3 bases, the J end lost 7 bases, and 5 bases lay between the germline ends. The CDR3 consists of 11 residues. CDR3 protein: CASSFSNTQYF. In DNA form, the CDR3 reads TGTGCCAGCAGTTTCTCAAATACGCAGTATTTT.

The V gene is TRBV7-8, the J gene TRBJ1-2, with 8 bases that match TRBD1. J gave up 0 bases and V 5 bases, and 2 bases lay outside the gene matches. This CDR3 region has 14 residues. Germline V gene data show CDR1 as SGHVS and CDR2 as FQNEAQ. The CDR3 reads CASSKQGANYGYTF. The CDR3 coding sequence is TGTGCCAGCAGCAAACAGGGGGCTAACTATGGCTACACCTTC. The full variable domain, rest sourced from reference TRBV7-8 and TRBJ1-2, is GAGVSQSPRYKVAKRGQDVALRCDPISGHVSLFWYQQALGQGPEFLTYFQNEAQLDKSGLPSDRFFAERPEGSVSTLKIQRTQQEDSAVYLCASSKQGANYGYTFGSGTRLTVV.

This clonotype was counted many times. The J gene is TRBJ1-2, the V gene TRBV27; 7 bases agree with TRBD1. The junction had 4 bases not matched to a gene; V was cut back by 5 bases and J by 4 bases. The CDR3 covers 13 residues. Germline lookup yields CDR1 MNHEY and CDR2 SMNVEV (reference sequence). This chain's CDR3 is CASSPTGPYGYTF. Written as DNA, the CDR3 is TGTGCCAGCAGTCCGACAGGGCCCTATGGCTACACCTTC.

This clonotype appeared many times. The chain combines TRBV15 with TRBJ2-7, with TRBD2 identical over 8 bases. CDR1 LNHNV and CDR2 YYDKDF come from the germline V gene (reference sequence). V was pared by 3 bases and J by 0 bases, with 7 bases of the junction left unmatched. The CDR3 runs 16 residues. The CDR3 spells CATSSESGSHSYEQYF. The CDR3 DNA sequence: TGTGCCACCAGCAGCGAAAGCGGGAGTCACTCCTACGAGCAGTACTTC.

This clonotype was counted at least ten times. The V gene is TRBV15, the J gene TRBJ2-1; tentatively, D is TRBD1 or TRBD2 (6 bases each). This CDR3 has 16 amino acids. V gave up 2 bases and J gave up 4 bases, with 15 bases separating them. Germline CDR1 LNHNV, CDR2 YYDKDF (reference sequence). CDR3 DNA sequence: TGTGCCACCAGCAGACCCGGAGGGGGGAGATACAATGAGCAGTTCTTC. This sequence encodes CATSRPGGGRYNEQFF.

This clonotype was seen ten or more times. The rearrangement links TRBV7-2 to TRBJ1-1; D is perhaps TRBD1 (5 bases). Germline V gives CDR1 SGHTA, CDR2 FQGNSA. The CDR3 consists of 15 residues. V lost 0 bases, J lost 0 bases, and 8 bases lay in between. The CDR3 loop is CASSLARGLNTEAFF. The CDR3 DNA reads TGTGCCAGCAGCTTAGCGCGGGGCCTGAACACTGAAGCTTTCTTT.

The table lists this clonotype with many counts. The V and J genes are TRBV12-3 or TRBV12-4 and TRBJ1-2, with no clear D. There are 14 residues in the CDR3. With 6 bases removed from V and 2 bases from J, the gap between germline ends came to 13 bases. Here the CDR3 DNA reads TGTGCCAGCAGACCGGACCTCTTCAACTATGGCTACACCTTC. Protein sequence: CASRPDLFNYGYTF.

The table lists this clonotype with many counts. Here the CDR3 DNA reads TGTGCCAGCTCACCATCAACAGTTCAAGAGACCCAGTACTTC. Amino acid sequence: CASSPSTVQETQYF. J is TRBJ2-5 and V is TRBV18, with unresolved D. This CDR3 spans 14 amino acids. Looked up from germline, CDR1 is KGHSH and CDR2 is LQKENI. Trimming left V 2 bases short and J 2 bases short, with 9 bases between.

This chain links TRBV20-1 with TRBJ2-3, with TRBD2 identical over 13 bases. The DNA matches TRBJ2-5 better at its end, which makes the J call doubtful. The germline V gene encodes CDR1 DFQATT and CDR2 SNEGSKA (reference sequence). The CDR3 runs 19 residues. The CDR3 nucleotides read TGCAGTGCTAGAGTTATAGGGGGACTAGCGGGATCGGGGAAGGAGACCCAGTACTTC. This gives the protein CSARVIGGLAGSGKETQYF.

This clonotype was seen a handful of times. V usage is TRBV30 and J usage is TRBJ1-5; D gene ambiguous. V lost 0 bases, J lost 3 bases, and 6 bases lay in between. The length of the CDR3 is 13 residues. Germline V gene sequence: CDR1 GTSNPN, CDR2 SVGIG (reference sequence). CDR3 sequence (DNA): TGTGCCTGGAGTGTTCAGCACAATCAGCCCCAGCATTTT. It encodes CAWSVQHNQPQHF.

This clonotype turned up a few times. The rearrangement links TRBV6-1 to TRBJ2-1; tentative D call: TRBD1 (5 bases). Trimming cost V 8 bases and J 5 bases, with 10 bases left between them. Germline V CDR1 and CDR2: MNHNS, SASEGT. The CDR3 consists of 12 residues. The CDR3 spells CASGNRHNEQFF. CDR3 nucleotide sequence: TGTGCCAGCGGTAACAGGCACAATGAGCAGTTCTTC.

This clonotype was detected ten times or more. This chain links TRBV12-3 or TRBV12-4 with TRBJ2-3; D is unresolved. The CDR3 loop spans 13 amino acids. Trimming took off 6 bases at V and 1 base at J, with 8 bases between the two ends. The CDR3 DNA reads TGTGCCAGCAGAATTGACGGCACAGATACGCAGTATTTT. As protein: CASRIDGTDTQYF.

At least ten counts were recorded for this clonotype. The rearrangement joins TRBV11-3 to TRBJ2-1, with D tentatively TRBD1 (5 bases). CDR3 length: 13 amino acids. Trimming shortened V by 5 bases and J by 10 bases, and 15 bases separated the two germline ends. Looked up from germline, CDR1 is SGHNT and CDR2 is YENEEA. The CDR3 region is CASSPRDTGEQFF. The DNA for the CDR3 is TGTGCCAGCAGCCCCAGGGATACTGGGGAGCAGTTCTTC.

CDR3: CARGGNEKLFF. CDR3 nucleotide sequence: TGTGCCCGGGGGGGAAATGAAAAACTGTTTTTT. The chain joins TRBV15 to TRBJ1-4; D is possibly TRBD1 (5 bases). Germline CDR1 reads LNHNV; CDR2 reads YYDKDF (reference sequence). The V and J ends lost 11 bases and 5 bases respectively, with 9 bases between them. This CDR3 contains 11 residues.

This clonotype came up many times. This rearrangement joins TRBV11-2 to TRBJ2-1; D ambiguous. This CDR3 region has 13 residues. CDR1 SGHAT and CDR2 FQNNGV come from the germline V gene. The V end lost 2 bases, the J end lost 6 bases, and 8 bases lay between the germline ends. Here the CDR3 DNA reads TGTGCCAGCAGCTTAAGTCAGATCAATGAGCAGTTCTTC. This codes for CASSLSQINEQFF.

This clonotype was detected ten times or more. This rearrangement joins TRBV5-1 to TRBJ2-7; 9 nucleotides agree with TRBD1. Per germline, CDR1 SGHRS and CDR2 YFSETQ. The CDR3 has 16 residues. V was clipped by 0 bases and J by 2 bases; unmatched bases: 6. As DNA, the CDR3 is TGCGCCAGCAGCTTGGGCGCGGGACAGGGAACCTACGAGCAGTACTTC. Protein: CASSLGAGQGTYEQYF.